This T cell receptor (beta chain) was sequenced in a study of T-cell reconstitution after alpha-beta-depleted transplantation in children. Unique molecular identifiers were incorporated during preparation of the TCRbeta library. TCRdb reanalysed the PCR reads using MiXCR and keeps one entry per CDR3 protein. The sample carries 360,000 or so distinct CDR3 sequences, roughly 20% recorded once. The V end lost 2 bases, the J end lost 5 bases, and 11 bases lay between the germline ends. The CDR3 contains 14 residues. Germline V CDR1 and CDR2: MNHEY, SVGAGI. The gene calls are TRBV6-5 and TRBJ2-3; no reliable D call. The sample here was PBMCs from the stem cell graft donor, taken from the stem cell graft. The sequence came from a human donor who donated a stem cell graft to a child with acute myeloid leukemia. The CDR3 bases are TGTGCCAGCAGTTACCCCGGACCGGGAGATACGCAGTATTTT. Protein product: CASSYPGPGDTQYF.